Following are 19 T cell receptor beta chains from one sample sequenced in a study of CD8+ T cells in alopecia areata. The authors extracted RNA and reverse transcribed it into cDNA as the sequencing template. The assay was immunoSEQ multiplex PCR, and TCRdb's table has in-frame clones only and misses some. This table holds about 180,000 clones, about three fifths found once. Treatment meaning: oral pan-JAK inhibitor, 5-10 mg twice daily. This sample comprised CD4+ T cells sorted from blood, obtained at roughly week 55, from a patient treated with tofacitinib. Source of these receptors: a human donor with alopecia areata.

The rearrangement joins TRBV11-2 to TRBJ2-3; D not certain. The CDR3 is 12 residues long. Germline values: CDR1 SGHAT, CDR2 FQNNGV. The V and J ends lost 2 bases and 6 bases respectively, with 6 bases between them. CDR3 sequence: CASSLSWDTQYF. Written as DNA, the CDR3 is TGTGCCAGCAGCTTATCCTGGGATACGCAGTATTTT.

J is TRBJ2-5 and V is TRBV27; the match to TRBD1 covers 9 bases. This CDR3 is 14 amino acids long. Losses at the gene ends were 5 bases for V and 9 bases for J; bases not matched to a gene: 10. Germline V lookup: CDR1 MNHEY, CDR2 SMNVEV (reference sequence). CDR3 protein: CASSPRDRVTAQYF. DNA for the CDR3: TGTGCCAGCAGTCCAAGGGACAGGGTTACGGCCCAGTACTTC.

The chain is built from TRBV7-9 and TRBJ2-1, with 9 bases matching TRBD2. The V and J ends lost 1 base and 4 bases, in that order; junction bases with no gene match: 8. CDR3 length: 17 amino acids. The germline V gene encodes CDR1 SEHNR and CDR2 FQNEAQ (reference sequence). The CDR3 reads CASSLVGLAGLYNEQFF. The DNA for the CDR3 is TGTGCCAGCAGCTTAGTCGGCCTAGCGGGGCTATACAATGAGCAGTTCTTC.

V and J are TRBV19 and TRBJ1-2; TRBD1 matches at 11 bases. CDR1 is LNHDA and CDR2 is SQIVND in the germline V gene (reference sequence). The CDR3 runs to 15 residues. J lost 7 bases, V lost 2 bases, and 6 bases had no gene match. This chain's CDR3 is CASSIPDRGLFGYTF. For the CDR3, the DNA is TGTGCCAGTAGTATACCGGACAGGGGGCTTTTTGGCTACACCTTC.

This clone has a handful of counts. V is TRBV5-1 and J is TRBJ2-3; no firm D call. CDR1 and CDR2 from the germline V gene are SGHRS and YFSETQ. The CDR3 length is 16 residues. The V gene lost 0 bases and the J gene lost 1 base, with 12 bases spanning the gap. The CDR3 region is CASSLDAFSGTDTQYF. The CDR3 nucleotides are TGCGCCAGCAGCTTGGACGCCTTTTCAGGCACAGATACGCAGTATTTT.

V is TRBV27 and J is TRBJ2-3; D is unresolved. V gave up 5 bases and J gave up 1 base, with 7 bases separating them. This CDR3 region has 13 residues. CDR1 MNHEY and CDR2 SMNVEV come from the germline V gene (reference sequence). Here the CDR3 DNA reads TGTGCCAGCAGTCCCCAGGGCACAGATACGCAGTATTTT. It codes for CASSPQGTDTQYF.

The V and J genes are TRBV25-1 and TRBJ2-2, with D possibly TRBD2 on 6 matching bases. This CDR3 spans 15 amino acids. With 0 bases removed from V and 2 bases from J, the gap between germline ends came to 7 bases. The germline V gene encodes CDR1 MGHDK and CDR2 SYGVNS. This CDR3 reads CASSEYGGNTGELFF. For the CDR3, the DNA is TGTGCCAGCAGTGAATACGGGGGAAACACCGGGGAGCTGTTTTTT.

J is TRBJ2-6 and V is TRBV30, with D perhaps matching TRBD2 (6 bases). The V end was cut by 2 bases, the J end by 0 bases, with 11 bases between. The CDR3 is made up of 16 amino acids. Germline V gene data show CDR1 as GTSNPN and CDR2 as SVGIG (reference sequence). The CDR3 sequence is CAWSSGGHSGANVLTF. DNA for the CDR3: TGTGCCTGGAGTAGTGGAGGGCACTCTGGGGCCAACGTCCTGACTTTC. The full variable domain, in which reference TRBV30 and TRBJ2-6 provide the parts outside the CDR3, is SQTIHQWPATLVQPVGSPLSLECTVEGTSNPNLYWYRQAAGRGLQLLFYSVGIGQISSEVPQNLSASRPQDRQFILSSKKLLLSDSGFYLCAWSSGGHSGANVLTFGAGSRLTVL.

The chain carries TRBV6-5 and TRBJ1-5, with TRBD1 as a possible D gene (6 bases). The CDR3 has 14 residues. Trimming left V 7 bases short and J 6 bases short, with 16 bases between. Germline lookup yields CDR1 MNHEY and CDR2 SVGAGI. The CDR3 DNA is TGTGCCAGCACTCTGGCCTCAGGGGTTCAGCCCCAGCATTTT. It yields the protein CASTLASGVQPQHF.

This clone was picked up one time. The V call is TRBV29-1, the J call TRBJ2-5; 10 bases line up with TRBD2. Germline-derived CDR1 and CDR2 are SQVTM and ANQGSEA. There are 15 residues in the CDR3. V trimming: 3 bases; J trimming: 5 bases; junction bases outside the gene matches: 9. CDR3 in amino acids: CSVEVSGGAPETQYF. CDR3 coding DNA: TGCAGCGTTGAGGTCAGCGGGGGGGCCCCCGAGACCCAGTACTTC.

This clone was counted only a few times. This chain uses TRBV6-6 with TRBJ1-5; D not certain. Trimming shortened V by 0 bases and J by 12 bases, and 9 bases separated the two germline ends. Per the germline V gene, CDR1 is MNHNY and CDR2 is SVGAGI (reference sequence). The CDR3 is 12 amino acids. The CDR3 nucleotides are TGTGCCAGCAGTTACTCTTCCGTGAGCCAGCATTTT. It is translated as CASSYSSVSQHF.

The DNA for the CDR3 is TGCGCCAGCAGCTTGGATTCGACAGATACGCAGTATTTT. Translated, it gives CASSLDSTDTQYF. The chain links TRBV5-1 to TRBJ2-3, with D unresolved. Looked up from germline, CDR1 is SGHRS and CDR2 is YFSETQ. The CDR3 is made up of 13 amino acids. V lost 0 bases to trimming and J lost 3 bases, with 5 bases between them.

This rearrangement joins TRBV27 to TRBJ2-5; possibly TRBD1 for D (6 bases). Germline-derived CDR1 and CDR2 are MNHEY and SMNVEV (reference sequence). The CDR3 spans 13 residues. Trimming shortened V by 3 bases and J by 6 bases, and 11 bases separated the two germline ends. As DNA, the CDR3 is TGTGCCAGCAGTTTCTCACAGGGAAAGACCCAGTACTTC. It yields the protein CASSFSQGKTQYF.

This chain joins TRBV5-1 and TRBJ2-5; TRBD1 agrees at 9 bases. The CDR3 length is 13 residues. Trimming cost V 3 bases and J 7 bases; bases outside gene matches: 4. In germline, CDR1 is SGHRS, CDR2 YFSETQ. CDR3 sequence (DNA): TGCGCCAGCAGCTGGGACAGGGCTGGGACCCAGTACTTC. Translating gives CASSWDRAGTQYF.

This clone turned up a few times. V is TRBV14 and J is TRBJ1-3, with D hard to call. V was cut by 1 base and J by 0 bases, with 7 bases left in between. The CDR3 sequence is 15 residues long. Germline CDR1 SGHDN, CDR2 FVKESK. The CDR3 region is CASSQARYSGNTIYF. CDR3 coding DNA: TGTGCCAGCAGCCAAGCTAGGTACTCTGGAAACACCATATATTTT.

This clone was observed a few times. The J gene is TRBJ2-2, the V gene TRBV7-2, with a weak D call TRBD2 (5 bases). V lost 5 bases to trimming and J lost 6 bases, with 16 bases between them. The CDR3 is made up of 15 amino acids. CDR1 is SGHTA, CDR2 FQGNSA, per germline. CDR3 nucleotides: TGTGCCAGCAGCCAAGACTCGCTAGCCTCCGGGGAGCTGTTTTTT. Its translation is CASSQDSLASGELFF.

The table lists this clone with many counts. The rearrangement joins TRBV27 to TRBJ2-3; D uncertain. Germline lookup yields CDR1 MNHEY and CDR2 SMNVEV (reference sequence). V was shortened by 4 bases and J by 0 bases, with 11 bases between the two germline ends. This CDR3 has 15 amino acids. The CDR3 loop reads CASSSLTLSTDTQYF. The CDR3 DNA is TGTGCCAGCAGTTCTCTGACACTTAGCACAGATACGCAGTATTTT.

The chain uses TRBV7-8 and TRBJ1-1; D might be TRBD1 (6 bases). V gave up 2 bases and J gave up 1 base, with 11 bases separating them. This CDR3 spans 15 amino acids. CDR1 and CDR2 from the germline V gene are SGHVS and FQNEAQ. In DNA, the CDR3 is TGTGCCAGCAGCTTACGGGGGGGCAAGAACACTGAAGCTTTCTTT. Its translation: CASSLRGGKNTEAFF.

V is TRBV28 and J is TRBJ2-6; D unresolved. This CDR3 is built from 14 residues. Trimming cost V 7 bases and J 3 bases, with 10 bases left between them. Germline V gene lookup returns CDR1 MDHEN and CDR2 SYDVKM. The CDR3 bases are TGTGCCAGCAAACGGAGTTTTGGGGCCAACGTCCTGACTTTC. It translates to CASKRSFGANVLTF.